What follows is one T cell receptor beta chain and its context. There is no known antigen for this receptor. Within one base of it there is no much larger clone, and no base qualities were kept. The data were taken from a study of Tregs in tolerant kidney transplant recipients (dated by TCRdb to the late 2010s). As for the study more broadly: TCRbeta sequencing was used in the study to identify donor-specific regulatory T cells before combined kidney and bone marrow transplantation, and the identified cells were then tracked after transplant. Paper-wide results and their limitations: Because the study included only a small number of patients, the results must be confirmed in larger populations and under other immunosuppression protocols. The most biologically relevant and donor-specific TCRbeta repertoire appeared to be identified by expanding Tregs with activated donor B cells. In tolerant patients, the expansion of donor-specific Tregs was greater than global Treg expansion, suggesting that the expansion was antigen-driven rather than nonspecific. Biological reproducibility was not examined directly, but technical replication error appeared to be minimal. Because the PCR primers were changed over time for some patients, nucleotide-level comparison could not be performed across the samples from those patients.

The transplants used related donors with nonmyeloablative bone marrow transplantation, and mixed chimerism in the human trials was transient. Unstimulated Tregs (CD4+CD25+CD127-), CD4+ non-Tregs (CD4+CD25-), CD4 and CD8 cells were FACS-sorted from thawed PBMCs. 4 combined kidney and bone marrow transplant recipients from the ITN036ST trial were included as patients, and samples were available only from these trial subjects. Healthy control blood was processed by Ficoll density gradient to PBMCs and cryopreserved; patient PBMCs were collected before and after transplant. For TCRbeta CDR3 sequencing, genomic DNA from the sorted cells was extracted using the QIAGEN DNeasy Blood and Tissue Kit. Through immunoSEQ, high-throughput TCRbeta CDR3 sequencing was done commercially, including PCR amplification with internal controls and bias correction. In the source study's methods: Unique productive TCRbeta sequences were defined by CDR3 nucleotide sequence where primers matched, otherwise by CDR3 amino acid sequence with Vbeta and Jbeta genes. Sorting error was corrected by removing sequences shared between sorted populations at a frequency ratio of 2:1 or less, and the remaining shared sequences were assigned to the higher population. A sequence was defined as donor-reactive if the sequence was expanded at least 5-fold in CFSE-low cells compared with unstimulated cells and had a frequency of at least 0.01% in CFSE-low cells. Repertoire divergence was quantified by Jensen-Shannon divergence using the top 100 TCRbeta sequences ranked by frequency. When a sample had multiple sequencing runs, each run was corrected for sorting error separately and the runs were then pooled. This immuneACCESS table, as held by TCRdb, lists in-frame sequences with V and J called but not all clones. Of the missing ones, under half trace to an unresolved V gene in checked studies; the others have no known cause. V, J and clone size derive from that table, while D and trimming were established from the DNA sequence. This sample is represented by 84,000 or so clones; roughly 93% of them were singletons. The ten largest make up approximately 1.5% of the sample.

CDR1 and CDR2 are read off the germline V gene as KGHSH and LQKENI. The CDR3 goes from the cysteine to the phenylalanine over 13 residues. Only the CDR3 part of the read is kept: 39 bases, read in frame from the first base. The trim is 5 bases for V and 4 bases for J, with a gap of 11 bases between the germline ends. The sequence was collected from a human patient who received a combined kidney and bone marrow transplant. Following transplantation, part of the T cell population may be supplied by the graft donor rather than the patient. The chain is made from TRBV18 and TRBJ2-5, with a weak D call of TRBD2 (6 bases match). The material sequenced was CD4+ T cells from blood (PBMCs), taken 12 months after the transplant. The bases are TGTGCCAGCTCATGGGAGGAAGGAGAGACCCAGTACTTC. Its protein reads: CASSWEEGETQYF.